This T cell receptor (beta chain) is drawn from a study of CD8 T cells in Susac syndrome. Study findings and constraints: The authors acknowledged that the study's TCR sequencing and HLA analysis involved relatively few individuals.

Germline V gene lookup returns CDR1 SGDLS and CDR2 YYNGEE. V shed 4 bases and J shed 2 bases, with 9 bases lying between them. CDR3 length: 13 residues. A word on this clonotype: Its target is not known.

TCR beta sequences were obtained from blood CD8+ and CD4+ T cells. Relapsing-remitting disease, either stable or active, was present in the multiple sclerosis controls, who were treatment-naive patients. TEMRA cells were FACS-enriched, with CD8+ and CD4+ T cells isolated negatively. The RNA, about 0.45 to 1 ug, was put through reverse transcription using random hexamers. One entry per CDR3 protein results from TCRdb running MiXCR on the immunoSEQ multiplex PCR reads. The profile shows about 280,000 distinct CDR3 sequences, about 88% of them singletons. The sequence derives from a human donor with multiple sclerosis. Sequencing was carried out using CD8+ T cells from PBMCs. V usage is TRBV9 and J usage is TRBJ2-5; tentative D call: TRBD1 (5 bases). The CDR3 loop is CASSSRQQETQYF. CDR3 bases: TGTGCCAGCAGCTCCCGACAGCAAGAGACCCAGTACTTC.